This T cell receptor (beta chain) came from a study of blood T cell repertoires in COVID-19. Across the whole study: Whether acute or convalescent, the COVID-19 samples came from the United States, Italy and Spain. Sources were T cells, B-cell-depleted T cells, or PBMCs; the material itself was cDNA or gDNA.

Original handling: Quantification of nucleated cells was approximated via reference gene primer amplification. Sequenced by immunoSEQ multiplex PCR; TCRdb stores in-frame clones only, minus some. V, J and clone size are those of that table, while D and trimming were read from the DNA. The sample has roughly 160,000 clones, roughly 91% seen once. This sequence was found in a man aged 45-65 years who had recovered from COVID-19. Sample: peripheral blood.

CDR3 region: CASTYKPGTSGRAGEQYF. CDR3 coding DNA: TGTGCCAGCACCTACAAACCCGGGACTAGCGGGAGGGCGGGGGAGCAGTACTTC. J is TRBJ2-7 and V is TRBV7-2; 16 nucleotides match TRBD2. The V and J ends lost 7 bases and 7 bases, in that order; junction bases with no gene match: 16. The germline V gene has CDR1 SGHTA and CDR2 FQGNSA. This CDR3 region has 18 residues.